These 18 T cell receptor beta chains originate from one sample sequenced in a study of blood T cell repertoires in COVID-19. Here immunoSEQ multiplex PCR was the method, and the copy in TCRdb shows in-frame clones only, minus some. The data show 100,000 to 150,000 clones, approximately 83% seen once. Specimen: peripheral blood. These receptors came from a woman aged 50 to 60 with acute or convalescent COVID-19.

This chain connects TRBV5-5 to TRBJ1-5; 8 positions agree with TRBD1. Looked up from germline, CDR1 is SGHKS and CDR2 is YYEKEE (reference sequence). The V and J ends lost 4 bases and 0 bases, in that order; junction bases with no gene match: 9. This CDR3 has 17 residues. CDR3 bases: TGTGCCAGCAGCCCCGACAGGGGCTCCTATAGCAATCAGCCCCAGCATTTT. Protein: CASSPDRGSYSNQPQHF.

The chain employs TRBV12-3 or TRBV12-4 and TRBJ2-1; no reliable D call. Trimming took 9 bases from V and 4 from J, leaving 10 bases between them. The CDR3 extends over 12 amino acids. This CDR3 is CASSSGYNEQFF. The CDR3, as DNA: TGTGCCAGTTCCTCAGGTTACAATGAGCAGTTCTTC.

This clone turned up a few times. The chain uses TRBV7-2 and TRBJ2-3; 8 nucleotides align to TRBD2. Germline V CDR1 and CDR2: SGHTA, FQGNSA. Trimming removed 1 base from V and 5 bases from J; junction bases left unmatched: 8. The CDR3 covers 16 residues. This CDR3 reads CASSLEGRGVRDTQYF. In DNA, the CDR3 is TGTGCCAGCAGCTTAGAAGGGCGGGGGGTCAGAGATACGCAGTATTTT.

V is TRBV19 and J is TRBJ2-7, with D perhaps TRBD1 (6 bases). Per the germline V gene, CDR1 is LNHDA and CDR2 is SQIVND (reference sequence). CDR3 length equals 14 residues. V was clipped by 6 bases and J by 1 base, with 13 bases between them. The CDR3 bases are TGTGCCAGTAGCCTGACAGGATATTCCTACGAGCAGTACTTC. Amino acid sequence: CASSLTGYSYEQYF.

The chain is built from TRBV5-1 and TRBJ1-4; 8 nucleotides match TRBD1. Germline lookup yields CDR1 SGHRS and CDR2 YFSETQ. Trimming took 0 bases from V and 6 from J; bases not matched to a gene: 4. The CDR3 extends over 15 amino acids. DNA for the CDR3: TGCGCCAGCAGCTTGGCCGCGACAGGGGATGAAAAACTGTTTTTT. As protein: CASSLAATGDEKLFF. The full variable domain, its missing parts supplied by reference TRBV5-1 and TRBJ1-4, is KAGVTQTPRYLIKTRGQQVTLSCSPISGHRSVSWYQQTPGQGLQFLFEYFSETQRNKGNFPGRFSGRQFSNSRSEMNVSTLELGDSALYLCASSLAATGDEKLFFGSGTQLSVL.

This clone was seen just once. The chain carries TRBV3-1 (or the pseudogene TRBV3-2) and TRBJ1-2; 9 positions match TRBD1. The germline V gene encodes CDR1 LGHDT and CDR2 YNNKEL (reference sequence). Losses at the gene ends were 8 bases for V and 2 bases for J; bases not matched to a gene: 3. The CDR3 has 13 amino acids. CDR3 residues: CASHGQGNYGYTF. The CDR3 nucleotides read TGTGCCAGCCACGGACAGGGGAACTATGGCTACACCTTC.

The chain carries TRBV2 and TRBJ1-1; the match to TRBD1 covers 8 bases. V shed 11 bases and J 4 bases; nucleotides not matched to a gene: 15. Germline lookup yields CDR1 SNHLY and CDR2 FYNNEI. The CDR3 contains 15 residues. The CDR3 coding sequence is TGTGCCGGACAGGGAGTAGTACGCTTGGGCACTGAAGCTTTCTTT. Its translation: CAGQGVVRLGTEAFF.

The chain recombines TRBV6-5 with TRBJ1-6, with 9 positions matching TRBD1. This CDR3 has 14 amino acids. From germline, CDR1 is MNHEY and CDR2 SVGAGI. V shed 6 bases, J shed 5 bases, and the junction held 2 bases outside the gene matches. CDR3 residues: CASRGQGDNSPLHF. CDR3 nucleotide sequence: TGTGCCAGCAGGGGACAGGGAGATAATTCACCCCTCCACTTT.

J is TRBJ1-5 and V is TRBV19; TRBD1 matches 8 bases. The CDR3 is made up of 15 amino acids. V lost 3 bases to trimming and J lost 2 bases; unmatched junction nucleotides: 3. In germline, CDR1 is LNHDA, CDR2 SQIVND (reference sequence). CDR3 bases: TGTGCCAGTAGTATCGGGGGACAGGGCAATCAGCCCCAGCATTTT. Residues: CASSIGGQGNQPQHF.

The rearrangement links TRBV7-6 to TRBJ2-5; 7 nucleotides agree with TRBD1. The CDR3 totals 15 residues. The V gene's germline CDR1 is SGHVS and CDR2 FNYEAQ. V lost 3 bases to trimming and J lost 1 base; unmatched junction nucleotides: 5. CDR3 in DNA: TGTGCCAGCAGCTTGGGACAGTCCTCCCAAGAGACCCAGTACTTC. Protein sequence: CASSLGQSSQETQYF.

Concerning this clone itself: A read error may account for a junction end that differs from germline. The V and J genes are TRBV6-4 and TRBJ2-1, with 9 positions matching TRBD1. The CDR3 extends over 15 amino acids. Germline assignment: CDR1 MRHNA and CDR2 SNTAGT. The CDR3 sequence: CASSDGTGSSNEQFF. The CDR3 bases are TGTGCCAGCAGTGATGGGACAGGGTCCTCCAATGAGCAGTTCTTC.

This chain uses TRBV29-1 with TRBJ2-7; a weak D match, TRBD2 (6 bases). Germline V gives CDR1 SQVTM, CDR2 ANQGSEA. V lost 4 bases, J lost 3 bases, and 10 bases lay in between. The CDR3 is 12 amino acids. In nucleotides, the CDR3 is TGCAGCGTTGGCCGTAGCGGCTACGAGCAGTACTTC. Residues: CSVGRSGYEQYF.

CDR3 bases: TGTGCCAGCAGCCTAAACACTGAAGCTTTCTTT. Translation gives CASSLNTEAFF. V and J are TRBV3-1 (or the pseudogene TRBV3-2) and TRBJ1-1; D not resolved. The CDR3 is 11 amino acids. Trimming removed 4 bases at V and 2 bases at J, with 2 bases between. CDR1 LGHDT and CDR2 YNNKEL come from the germline V gene (reference sequence).

The rearrangement joins TRBV29-1 to TRBJ1-1; a possible D gene is TRBD1 (5 bases). Trimming removed 8 bases at V and 1 base at J, with 14 bases between. The CDR3 is 13 amino acids. CDR1 SQVTM and CDR2 ANQGSEA come from the germline V gene. This CDR3 reads CSFRDGGNTEAFF. The CDR3 nucleotides are TGCAGCTTCCGGGACGGGGGGAACACTGAAGCTTTCTTT.

The chain employs TRBV3-1 (or the pseudogene TRBV3-2) and TRBJ2-2; D remains unclear. The CDR3 length is 16 residues. The V gene's germline CDR1 is LGHDT and CDR2 YNNKEL (reference sequence). The germline V and J ends were trimmed by 3 bases and 3 bases, with 14 bases remaining between them. CDR3 nucleotides: TGTGCCAGCAGCCACTCCTACAGAACTCACACCGGGGAGCTGTTTTTT. Protein product: CASSHSYRTHTGELFF.

This rearrangement joins TRBV6-6 to TRBJ1-2; possible D gene TRBD1, 5 bases. The CDR3 runs 13 residues. Trimming took 0 bases from V and 8 from J, leaving 10 bases between them. CDR1 and CDR2 from the germline V gene are MNHNY and SVGAGI (reference sequence). Written as DNA, the CDR3 is TGTGCCAGCAGTTACTCGGGCAGGGAAGGCTACACCTTC. Amino acids: CASSYSGREGYTF.

The V gene is TRBV30, the J gene TRBJ2-3; 14 bases line up with TRBD2. Germline values: CDR1 GTSNPN, CDR2 SVGIG (reference sequence). The CDR3 runs 18 residues. The V and J ends lost 2 bases and 0 bases, in that order; junction bases with no gene match: 7. The CDR3 sequence is CAWSSGTSGGRSTDTQYF. CDR3 coding DNA: TGTGCCTGGAGTTCCGGGACTAGCGGGGGCCGAAGCACAGATACGCAGTATTTT.

Only one count was recorded for this clone. As DNA, the CDR3 is TGCGCCAGCAGCTGGCGGGACAGTGATGGCTACACCTTC. Encoded protein: CASSWRDSDGYTF. The chain joins TRBV5-1 to TRBJ1-2; 7 bases match TRBD1. After removal of 3 bases from V and 6 bases from J, the junction contained 5 bases not matched to a gene. From germline, CDR1 is SGHRS and CDR2 YFSETQ. This CDR3 comprises 13 residues.